This T cell receptor (beta chain) comes out of a study of regulatory T cells in long-lasting Graves disease. From PBMCs, RNA was extracted and then used to make the TCR library. From each patient, around 9 milliliters of peripheral blood was drawn and collected into an EDTA anticoagulant tube. V was shortened by 5 bases and J by 6 bases, with 23 bases between the two germline ends. This CDR3 region has 17 residues. Germline V lookup: CDR1 LNHDA, CDR2 SQIVND (reference sequence). TCRdb analysed the reads with MiXCR anew, one entry per CDR3 protein. Of approximately 1,300 distinct CDR3 sequences listed, approximately 55% are singletons.

The sample in question was peripheral blood mononuclear cells (PBMCs), obtained with antithyroid drug treatment, in newly diagnosed or persistent Graves disease (not recorded which). This sequence joins TRBV19 and TRBJ2-1; TRBD1 might be the D (6 bases). This clonotype was obtained from a female donor with Graves disease. The CDR3 reads CASSRGQTRSRANEQFF. Here the CDR3 DNA reads TGTGCCAGTAGTCGAGGACAGACCAGGTCAAGGGCCAATGAGCAGTTCTTC.